The rows below give T cell receptor beta chains drawn from one sample of a study of control samples from healthy donors and cancer patients. Assay used: immunoSEQ multiplex PCR; TCRdb lists only in-frame clones, some missing. The data show about 160,000 clones, with about 93% seen just once and 0.68% held by the top ten. Sequenced material: blood. The receptors originated from a woman aged 25 to 39 in good health. Each CDR3 is given with its conserved first and last residue. The D gene is left open where the match is weak. Rows give clone size only sometimes, using once, few, many, or a class for an expanded clone.

clone_size j_call v_call d_call cdr3_aa cdr3_nt
. TRBJ1-2 TRBV28 . CASSMTGRGYTF TGTGCCAGCAGTATGACAGGTCGTGGCTACACCTTC
. TRBJ2-7 TRBV7-2 . CASSLAGEASSYEQYF TGTGCCAGCAGCTTAGCGGGGGAAGCTAGCTCCTACGAGCAGTACTTC
. TRBJ2-5 TRBV7-9 . CAGSPHSSPGQTQYF TGTGCCGGCAGCCCCCACAGTTCCCCCGGTCAGACCCAGTACTTC
. TRBJ2-7 TRBV9 . CASSVEGGGEQYF TGTGCCAGCAGCGTAGAGGGCGGCGGCGAGCAGTACTTC
. TRBJ2-5 TRBV28 . CASMKGYQETQYF TGTGCCAGCATGAAGGGATACCAAGAGACCCAGTACTTC
. TRBJ1-6 TRBV9 . CASSEGSSPLHF TGTGCCAGCAGCGAAGGGAGTTCACCCCTCCACTTT
. TRBJ1-1 TRBV6-2/TRBV6-3 TRBD1 CASSSGQGSIGAFF TGTGCCAGCAGTTCGGGACAGGGTTCTATTGGAGCTTTCTTT
. TRBJ2-1 TRBV20-1 TRBD2 CSASSGLAGESNEQFF TGCAGTGCTAGTAGCGGACTAGCGGGAGAGAGCAATGAGCAGTTCTTC
. TRBJ2-2 TRBV9 . CASSVEGLSGELFF TGTGCCAGCAGCGTAGAGGGGCTTTCCGGGGAGCTGTTTTTT
. TRBJ2-1 TRBV6-5 . CASSYMWDSEQFF TGTGCCAGCAGTTACATGTGGGATTCTGAGCAGTTCTTC
. TRBJ1-1 TRBV14 . CASSQDGATGAFF TGTGCCAGCAGCCAAGACGGGGCGACCGGAGCTTTCTTT
. TRBJ2-7 TRBV6-2/TRBV6-3 . CASSYDQGEQYF TGTGCCAGCAGTTATGACCAGGGCGAGCAGTACTTC
. TRBJ2-3 TRBV3-1/TRBV3-2 TRBD2 CASSRLAGDTDTQYF TGTGCCAGCAGCCGACTAGCGGGAGACACAGATACGCAGTATTTT
. TRBJ1-1 TRBV4-2 . CASSHAGAENTEAFF TGTGCCAGCAGCCATGCCGGGGCCGAGAACACTGAAGCTTTCTTT
. TRBJ2-1 TRBV6-5 TRBD2 CASSYSSSGRATEQFF TGTGCCAGCAGTTACTCGAGCAGCGGGAGGGCCACTGAGCAGTTCTTC
. TRBJ2-5 TRBV4-3 TRBD1 CASSQDLIRGQGLETQYF TGCGCCAGCAGCCAAGACTTAATCCGGGGACAGGGGCTAGAGACCCAGTACTTC
. TRBJ2-7 TRBV5-1 . CASSPPGGAEWQYF TGCGCCAGCAGCCCACCCGGTGGAGCGGAGTGGCAGTACTTC
once TRBJ1-4 TRBV4-1 . CASSRSGATNEKLFF TGCGCCAGCAGTCGGTCGGGGGCAACTAATGAAAAACTGTTTTTT
. TRBJ2-3 TRBV6-4 . CASSDSTGGGTDTQYF TGTGCCAGCAGTGACTCGACGGGGGGCGGCACAGATACGCAGTATTTT
. TRBJ2-1 TRBV19 TRBD2 CASSSGLASIYNEQFF TGTGCCAGTAGTTCGGGACTAGCGAGCATCTACAATGAGCAGTTCTTC
. TRBJ2-3 TRBV6-2/TRBV6-3 . CASSYGERDTQYF TGTGCCAGCAGTTACGGGGAGCGGGATACGCAGTATTTT
once TRBJ2-1 TRBV27 TRBD1 CASSFQGAFYNEQFF TGTGCCAGCAGTTTTCAGGGGGCTTTTTACAATGAGCAGTTCTTC
. TRBJ2-1 TRBV27 . CASSFTPASEQFF TGTGCCAGCAGCTTTACTCCGGCGAGTGAGCAGTTCTTC
. TRBJ2-1 TRBV30 TRBD2 CAWSPSGRLERVGNEQFF TGTGCCTGGAGTCCGAGCGGGAGGTTAGAGAGGGTTGGCAATGAGCAGTTCTTC
. TRBJ2-1 TRBV4-1 . CASSQGSRRNEQFF TGCGCCAGCAGCCAAGGGTCCAGGAGGAATGAGCAGTTCTTC
. TRBJ2-2 TRBV10-1 TRBD1 CASSESFGTGGLDNTGELFF TGCGCCAGCAGTGAGTCCTTTGGGACAGGGGGATTAGATAACACCGGGGAGCTGTTTTTT
. TRBJ1-1 TRBV6-5 TRBD1 CASRHRGRGTTEAFF TGTGCCAGCAGACACCGCGGCAGGGGGACCACTGAAGCTTTCTTT
. TRBJ1-1 TRBV12-3/TRBV12-4 . CASSLVVGVEAFF TGTGCCAGCAGTTTAGTGGTGGGGGTTGAAGCTTTCTTT
once TRBJ2-1 TRBV6-4 . CASSDVSSSEQFF TGTGCCAGCAGTGATGTGAGTTCCTCTGAGCAGTTCTTC
. TRBJ2-3 TRBV24-1 . CATSDPGGSTDTQYF TGTGCCACCAGTGACCCCGGCGGTAGCACAGATACGCAGTATTTT
once TRBJ2-5 TRBV4-2 TRBD1 CASSQDPPGQGETQYF TGTGCCAGCAGCCAAGACCCACCGGGACAGGGGGAGACCCAGTACTTC
. TRBJ2-2 TRBV7-2 . CASKPLDTGELFF TGTGCCAGCAAACCCTTAGATACCGGGGAGCTGTTTTTT
once TRBJ1-6 TRBV19 . CATTSGRGDNSPLHF TGTGCCACCACGAGCGGCAGGGGAGATAATTCACCCCTCCACTTT
. TRBJ1-4 TRBV11-2 . CASSGRLREGREKLFF TGTGCCAGCAGCGGTAGACTCAGGGAAGGACGAGAAAAACTGTTTTTT
once TRBJ2-7 TRBV3-1/TRBV3-2 TRBD2 CASSPALAGVGEQYF TGTGCCAGCAGCCCAGCACTAGCGGGAGTCGGCGAGCAGTACTTC
. TRBJ2-1 TRBV25-1 TRBD2 CASSESLAGGPYNEQFF TGTGCCAGCAGTGAATCCCTAGCGGGAGGGCCCTACAATGAGCAGTTCTTC
. TRBJ2-3 TRBV28 . CASSSSATSDTQYF TGTGCCAGCAGTTCTAGCGCCACCTCTGATACGCAGTATTTT
. TRBJ2-2 TRBV27 . CASSFSGTGELFF TGTGCCAGCAGTTTCTCTGGAACCGGGGAGCTGTTTTTT
. TRBJ1-1 TRBV11-2 . CASSSGRITEAFF TGTGCCAGCAGCTCCGGACGGATCACTGAAGCTTTCTTT
. TRBJ2-1 TRBV6-4 . CASRETPISYNEQFF TGTGCCAGCAGAGAGACCCCGATCTCCTACAATGAGCAGTTCTTC
. TRBJ2-7 TRBV24-1 . CATSKGSEQYF TGTGCCACCAGCAAGGGATCCGAGCAGTACTTC
. TRBJ2-1 TRBV24-1 . CATSDTREQFF TGTGCCACCAGTGATACGAGGGAGCAGTTCTTC
. TRBJ1-1 TRBV4-3 . CASSQVGAGYPEAFF TGCGCCAGCAGCCAGGTTGGGGCGGGGTACCCTGAAGCTTTCTTT